This T cell receptor beta chain was found in a study of blood T cells in healthy people across ages. Study-wide results and caveats: A roughly linear age-dependent decrease characterized TCR beta diversity per million T cells. Donor CMV infection status was unknown, possibly confounding age-related changes in expanded clonotypes.

It was with a sample-barcoded 5' primer and a J-beta primer mix that a second PCR of roughly 7 to 12 cycles was run. TCRdb re-called the 5' RACE reads through MiXCR, storing one row per CDR3 protein. In the table there are about 1.1 million distinct CDR3 sequences, 35% to 45% of which are singletons. The CDR3 is made up of 15 amino acids. Germline loops: CDR1 SGHRS, CDR2 YFSETQ. V shed 3 bases, J shed 11 bases, and the junction held 16 bases outside the gene matches. Concerning this clonotype itself: Its antigen is not identified.

The people who gave samples were healthy Caucasians from Russia, aged about 6 to 95. The receptor comes from a man aged 18 to 29 in good health. This chain links TRBV5-1 with TRBJ2-5, with 7 bases matching TRBD1. The source material was blood. The CDR3 is CASSSVTGSYNEQYF. CDR3 sequence (DNA): TGCGCCAGCAGCTCGGTGACAGGGTCCTACAATGAGCAGTACTTC.